A single sample gave rise to the 8 T cell receptor beta chains below, sequenced in a study of control samples from healthy donors and cancer patients (TCRdb year 2020). Library preparation was by the immunoSEQ multiplex PCR assay. The table comes from immuneACCESS by way of TCRdb, which keeps in-frame sequences with V and J called. Part of the clones is missing from these tables; in studies checked, under half for an unresolved V gene and the rest for unknown reasons. The sample table records around 130,000 clones; approximately 88% of these occur just once. The ten largest clonotypes hold roughly 40% of the sample. Sequenced sample: blood. The receptors shown here come from a man aged 50 to 59 in good health.

This clone appeared once. The V call is TRBV27, the J call TRBJ1-2; TRBD1 matches 7 bases. The J segment lost 3 bases and the V segment lost 6 bases, leaving 7 bases of the junction unmatched. The length of the CDR3 is 14 residues. The germline V gene encodes CDR1 MNHEY and CDR2 SMNVEV (reference sequence). The CDR3 DNA sequence: TGTGCCAGCAGCCACAGGGGAGCGGACTATGGCTACACCTTC. Translating it yields CASSHRGADYGYTF.

The chain uses TRBV6-5 and TRBJ1-2; tentatively, D is TRBD1 (6 bases). This CDR3 has 13 residues. Germline V gives CDR1 MNHEY, CDR2 SVGAGI. V lost 9 bases and J lost 5, with 16 bases in between. CDR3 bases: TGTGCCAGTACTGCAGGGGCAGATTATGGCTACACCTTC. It specifies CASTAGADYGYTF.

The V call is TRBV21-1, the J call TRBJ1-2; the table's TRBD1 call for D was not verified on the DNA. TRBV21-1 is shown as a pseudogene. This CDR3 region has 12 residues. In DNA form, the CDR3 reads TGTGCCAGCAGCAATACAGACTATGGCTACACCTTC. It yields the protein CASSNTDYGYTF.

The chain combines TRBV6-2 or TRBV6-3 with TRBJ2-7; D may be TRBD2 (5 bases). CDR1 and CDR2 from the germline V gene are MNHEY and SVGEGT. V lost 2 bases and J lost 2, with 13 bases in between. The CDR3 runs to 15 residues. The CDR3 DNA follows: TGTGCCAGCAGTTACGGTCGCGGGCTTACCTACGAGCAGTACTTC. Its translation: CASSYGRGLTYEQYF.

This clone was counted a single time. The V call is TRBV5-8, the J call TRBJ2-3, with 11 bases fitting TRBD2. The CDR3 length is 15 residues. The germline CDR1 and CDR2 sequences are SGHTS and YDEGEE. J gave up 1 base and V 7 bases, and 5 bases lay outside the gene matches. The CDR3 DNA reads TGTGCCAGCCCCTCGACTAGCGGGGGCACAGATACGCAGTATTTT. Protein: CASPSTSGGTDTQYF.

This clone was recorded a few times. The chain uses TRBV18 and TRBJ2-7; no clear D. The CDR3 is 13 residues long. V lost 2 bases and J lost 3, with 8 bases in between. The germline V gene has CDR1 KGHSH and CDR2 LQKENI. CDR3 sequence reads: CASSPITNYEQYF. CDR3 nucleotides: TGTGCCAGCTCACCAATTACGAACTACGAGCAGTACTTC.

The gene calls are TRBV5-1 and TRBJ2-5; tentatively, D is TRBD1 (5 bases). CDR3 size: 15 residues. Germline CDR1 is SGHRS and CDR2 is YFSETQ. Trimming pared 0 bases from V and 2 bases from J, leaving 11 bases between. Written as DNA, the CDR3 is TGCGCCAGCAGCTTGGAGGTGGGGCCTCAAGAGACCCAGTACTTC. Amino acids: CASSLEVGPQETQYF.

The rearrangement joins TRBV7-2 to TRBJ1-2; no clear D. The germline V gene has CDR1 SGHTA and CDR2 FQGNSA. This CDR3 has 14 residues. The V gene lost 2 bases and the J gene lost 2 bases, with 9 bases spanning the gap. CDR3 sequence: CASSLSTGNYGYTF. CDR3 nucleotides: TGTGCCAGCAGCTTATCAACTGGAAACTATGGCTACACCTTC. The full variable domain, rest sourced from reference TRBV7-2 and TRBJ1-2, is GAGVSQSPSNKVTEKGKDVELRCDPISGHTALYWYRQSLGQGLEFLIYFQGNSAPDKSGLPSDRFSAERTGGSVSTLTIQRTQQEDSAVYLCASSLSTGNYGYTFGSGTRLTVV.